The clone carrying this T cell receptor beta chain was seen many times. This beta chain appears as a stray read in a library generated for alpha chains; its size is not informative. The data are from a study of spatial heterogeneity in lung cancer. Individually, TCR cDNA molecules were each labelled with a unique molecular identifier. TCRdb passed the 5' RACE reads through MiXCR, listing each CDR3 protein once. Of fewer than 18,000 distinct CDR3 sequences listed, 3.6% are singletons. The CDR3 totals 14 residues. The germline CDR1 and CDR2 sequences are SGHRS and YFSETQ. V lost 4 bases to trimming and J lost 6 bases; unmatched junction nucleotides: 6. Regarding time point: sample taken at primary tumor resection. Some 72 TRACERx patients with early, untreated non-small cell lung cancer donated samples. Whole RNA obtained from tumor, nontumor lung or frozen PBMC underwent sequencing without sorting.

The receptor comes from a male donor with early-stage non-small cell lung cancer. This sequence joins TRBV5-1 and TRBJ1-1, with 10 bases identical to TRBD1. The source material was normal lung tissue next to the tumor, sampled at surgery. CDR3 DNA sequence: TGCGCCAGCAGCCAAGGGACAGGGGACGCTGAAGCTTTCTTT. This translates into CASSQGTGDAEAFF.